Below, 20 T cell receptor beta chains from the same sample are listed, as sequenced in a study of radiotherapy plus CTLA-4 blockade in lung cancer. Generated by immunoSEQ multiplex PCR, the TCRdb table keeps only in-frame clones and is missing some. The sample yields 20,000 to 30,000 clones, around 71% seen once. Sequencing used peripheral blood, obtained from a patient treated with radiotherapy plus ipilimumab. These receptor sequences come from a human donor with non-small cell lung cancer whose response to radiotherapy plus ipilimumab could not be evaluated.

In the case of this clone: Distinct nucleotide sequences in the sample also encode this CDR3. The chain combines TRBV5-4 with TRBJ2-5; 9 bases match TRBD2. The germline V gene has CDR1 SGHNT and CDR2 YYREEE (reference sequence). This CDR3 comprises 15 residues. V gave up 3 bases and J gave up 4 bases; unmatched junction bases: 7. In DNA form, the CDR3 reads TGTGCCAGCAGCTCGGCGGGAGGGCCCCGAGAGACCCAGTACTTC. Translated, it gives CASSSAGGPRETQYF.

This chain connects TRBV7-8 to TRBJ2-3; possibly TRBD2 for D (6 bases). CDR3 length: 15 residues. Trimming pared 3 bases from V and 1 base from J, leaving 11 bases between. The germline V gene encodes CDR1 SGHVS and CDR2 FQNEAQ. CDR3 region: CASSLSPSGTDTQYF. CDR3 bases: TGTGCCAGCAGCTTGTCCCCTAGCGGCACAGATACGCAGTATTTT.

There are a few counts of this clone. The chain recombines TRBV5-1 with TRBJ2-1, with D tentatively TRBD2 (5 bases). Germline-derived CDR1 and CDR2 are SGHRS and YFSETQ. The CDR3 extends over 17 amino acids. V lost 4 bases and J 0 bases, leaving 17 bases between the germline ends. For the CDR3, the DNA is TGCGCCAGCAGCCCCGCCTTGGTGAGCGGCTCCTACAATGAGCAGTTCTTC. Translated: CASSPALVSGSYNEQFF.

This clone has just a few counts. The chain couples TRBV11-2 to TRBJ2-7; 9 nucleotides match TRBD2. V gave up 5 bases and J gave up 6 bases; unmatched junction bases: 8. The CDR3 loop spans 14 amino acids. Germline CDR1 SGHAT, CDR2 FQNNGV. CDR3 loop: CASSTSTSGSEQYF. The DNA of the CDR3 is TGTGCCAGCAGCACGTCGACTAGCGGCTCCGAGCAGTACTTC.

This clone was detected only a few times. CDR3 in amino acids: CASSYSTTGAYEQYF. The CDR3 DNA follows: TGTGCCAGCAGTTACTCGACGACAGGGGCCTACGAGCAGTACTTC. J is TRBJ2-7 and V is TRBV6-5; TRBD1 matches at 8 bases. Germline-derived CDR1 and CDR2 are MNHEY and SVGAGI. V shed 0 bases, J shed 2 bases, and the junction held 3 bases outside the gene matches. This CDR3 region has 15 residues.

The J gene is TRBJ2-1, the V gene TRBV18; TRBD2 agrees at 9 bases. The trim removed 3 bases at V and 6 bases at J, leaving 12 bases unmatched. The CDR3 is made up of 17 amino acids. Germline CDR1 and CDR2: KGHSH and LQKENI. Here the CDR3 reads CASSPGLALSGTNEQFF. As DNA, the CDR3 is TGTGCCAGCTCACCGGGACTAGCCCTAAGCGGGACCAATGAGCAGTTCTTC.

The chain is built from TRBV7-8 and TRBJ2-1; 11 positions match TRBD2. Germline V gene data show CDR1 as SGHVS and CDR2 as FQNEAQ. V lost 3 bases, J lost 5 bases, and 6 bases stayed unmatched. The CDR3 has 16 residues. CDR3 residues: CASSFPLAGDHNEQFF. The CDR3 DNA is TGTGCCAGCAGCTTCCCACTAGCGGGAGACCACAATGAGCAGTTCTTC. The full variable domain, its missing parts supplied by reference TRBV7-8 and TRBJ2-1, is GAGVSQSPRYKVAKRGQDVALRCDPISGHVSLFWYQQALGQGPEFLTYFQNEAQLDKSGLPSDRFFAERPEGSVSTLKIQRTQQEDSAVYLCASSFPLAGDHNEQFFGPGTRLTVL.

This clone has more than one count but fewer than ten. The rearrangement joins TRBV6-1 to TRBJ2-3; D is undetermined. This CDR3 is built from 13 residues. The V end lost 2 bases, the J end lost 1 base, and 4 bases lay between the germline ends. Germline CDR1 reads MNHNS; CDR2 reads SASEGT. The CDR3 sequence: CASSEPGTDTQYF. The CDR3 bases are TGTGCCAGCAGTGAACCGGGCACAGATACGCAGTATTTT.

The chain employs TRBV25-1 and TRBJ2-3; TRBD2 aligns across 10 bases. CDR3 size: 16 residues. The V gene end was trimmed by 2 bases and the J gene end by 2 bases; junction bases not matched to a gene: 4. CDR1 and CDR2 (germline): MGHDK, SYGVNS. This chain's CDR3 is CASSENLAGVTDTQYF. For the CDR3, the DNA is TGTGCCAGCAGTGAAAACCTAGCGGGAGTCACAGATACGCAGTATTTT. The full variable domain, its missing parts supplied by reference TRBV25-1 and TRBJ2-3, is EADIYQTPRYLVIGTGKKITLECSQTMGHDKMYWYQQDPGMELHLIHYSYGVNSTEKGDLSSESTVSRIRTEHFPLTLESARPSHTSQYLCASSENLAGVTDTQYFGPGTRLTVL.

This clone is a singleton in its sample. This chain links TRBV18 with TRBJ1-1; 8 bases fit TRBD1. Germline-derived CDR1 and CDR2 are KGHSH and LQKENI. V lost 3 bases to trimming and J lost 4 bases; unmatched junction nucleotides: 16. The CDR3 covers 18 residues. In DNA, the CDR3 is TGTGCCAGCTCACCTTTTGCATCAATGCAACAGGGGGGCACTGAAGCTTTCTTT. Translation: CASSPFASMQQGGTEAFF.

The chain uses TRBV5-5 and TRBJ2-5, with D unresolved. V lost 6 bases, J lost 2 bases, and 8 bases lay in between. This CDR3 has 12 residues. Germline CDR1 SGHKS, CDR2 YYEKEE (reference sequence). CDR3 residues: CASTLRQETQYF. CDR3 bases: TGTGCCAGCACCCTAAGACAAGAGACCCAGTACTTC. The whole variable domain, filled in from reference TRBV5-5 and TRBJ2-5, reads DAGVTQSPTHLIKTRGQQVTLRCSPISGHKSVSWYQQVLGQGPQFIFQYYEKEERGRGNFPDRFSARQFPNYSSELNVNALLLGDSALYLCASTLRQETQYFGPGTRLLVL.

The V gene is TRBV6-1, the J gene TRBJ1-1, with a possible D match to TRBD1 (6 bases). Germline loops: CDR1 MNHNS, CDR2 SASEGT. V lost 3 bases and J lost 10, with 12 bases in between. The CDR3 is 12 residues long. Written as DNA, the CDR3 is TGTGCCAGCAGTGAGGGGGGGGCTCGAGCTTTCTTT. Translating it yields CASSEGGARAFF.

J is TRBJ2-7 and V is TRBV19; D is unclear. The CDR3 runs 15 residues. Germline values: CDR1 LNHDA, CDR2 SQIVND (reference sequence). The germline V and J ends were trimmed by 5 bases and 0 bases, with 14 bases remaining between them. In DNA form, the CDR3 reads TGTGCCAGTAGTGCCGTAAGACAAGGCTCCTACGAGCAGTACTTC. As protein: CASSAVRQGSYEQYF.

The chain uses TRBV5-1 and TRBJ2-5; tentatively, D is TRBD2 (7 bases). Germline lookup yields CDR1 SGHRS and CDR2 YFSETQ. V lost 1 base and J 5 bases, leaving 15 bases between the germline ends. The CDR3 has 15 amino acids. CDR3 region: CASSLWGGPRETQYF. The CDR3 DNA is TGCGCCAGCAGCTTGTGGGGGGGCCCCCGGGAGACCCAGTACTTC.

V is TRBV5-6 and J is TRBJ2-3, with TRBD2 identical over 9 bases. Germline assignment: CDR1 SGHDT and CDR2 YYEEEE. There are 18 residues in the CDR3. V gave up 4 bases and J gave up 1 base; unmatched junction bases: 13. The CDR3, as DNA: TGTGCCAGCAGCAGGGTGGGGTATAGCGGGAGCCGCACAGATACGCAGTATTTT. It is translated as CASSRVGYSGSRTDTQYF.

This clone was counted a few times. The V call is TRBV6-6, the J call TRBJ2-4, with unresolved D. V lost 7 bases and J 1 base, leaving 11 bases between the germline ends. Germline values: CDR1 MNHNY, CDR2 SVGAGI (reference sequence). CDR3 size: 14 residues. CDR3 protein: CASIPDMAKNIQYF. DNA for the CDR3: TGTGCCAGCATTCCAGACATGGCCAAAAACATTCAGTACTTC.

The chain joins TRBV25-1 to TRBJ2-5; weak D call: TRBD2 (6 bases). Per germline, CDR1 MGHDK and CDR2 SYGVNS. V gave up 3 bases and J gave up 2 bases, with 13 bases separating them. CDR3 length: 15 residues. As DNA, the CDR3 is TGTGCCAGCAGTGACTGGAGGGGCGATCAAGAGACCCAGTACTTC. As protein: CASSDWRGDQETQYF.

The chain carries TRBV5-5 and TRBJ1-2, with 7 nucleotides matching TRBD1. With 4 bases clipped from V and 1 base from J, the junction kept 4 bases outside the gene matches. Germline-derived CDR1 and CDR2 are SGHKS and YYEKEE (reference sequence). The length of the CDR3 is 14 residues. CDR3 loop: CASSRGTVNYGYTF. For the CDR3, the DNA is TGTGCCAGCAGCCGCGGGACAGTTAACTATGGCTACACCTTC.

By sample fraction, this clone is medium-sized (0.01 to 0.1%). The chain has TRBV4-3 and TRBJ1-2; possibly TRBD1 for D (6 bases). The length of the CDR3 is 16 residues. V dropped 3 bases and J dropped 0 bases, with 14 bases sitting between them. The germline V gene has CDR1 LGHNA and CDR2 YSLEER. The CDR3 DNA reads as TGCGCCAGCAGCCAGCTCGGGGACAATGCTAACTATGGCTACACCTTC. The encoded protein is CASSQLGDNANYGYTF.

As DNA, the CDR3 is TGTGCCAGCAGCCAAACACTGGCCCTAGCGGAGAGCTCCTACGAGCAGTACTTC. Its translation is CASSQTLALAESSYEQYF. The rearrangement joins TRBV4-2 to TRBJ2-7, with 7 positions matching TRBD2. This CDR3 contains 18 residues. Germline CDR1 and CDR2: LGHNA and YNFKEQ. The V segment lost 2 bases and the J segment 0 bases; nucleotides outside the gene matches: 13.